A single sample gave rise to the 21 T cell receptor beta chains below, sequenced in a study of T cells after yellow fever vaccination. TCRdb re-derived calls from the 5' RACE reads in MiXCR, one entry per CDR3 protein. This table holds about 250,000 distinct CDR3 sequences, roughly 4% found once. The input for sequencing was PBMCs, taken 15 days after the yellow fever booster vaccination. The receptors come from a man younger than 30 who received the YFV17D yellow fever vaccine.

This clonotype was observed at least ten times. The gene calls are TRBV7-9 and TRBJ2-2; 7 positions agree with TRBD1. J was trimmed by 4 bases and V by 4 bases; bases with no gene match: 3. In germline, CDR1 is SEHNR, CDR2 FQNEAQ (reference sequence). This CDR3 region has 14 residues. The CDR3 spells CASSSQGFTGELFF. CDR3 nucleotides: TGTGCCAGCAGCTCACAGGGGTTCACCGGGGAGCTGTTTTTT.

The table lists this clonotype with many counts. The genes are TRBV7-9 and TRBJ2-1, with 9 bases fitting TRBD1. CDR3 size: 17 residues. Germline trimming cut 5 bases from V and 7 bases from J; bases unmatched to any gene: 15. Germline CDR1 is SEHNR and CDR2 is FQNEAQ (reference sequence). This CDR3 is CASSLGGGQGLGNEQFF. DNA for the CDR3: TGTGCCAGCAGCCTCGGGGGAGGACAGGGGCTTGGGAATGAGCAGTTCTTC.

This clonotype was observed many times. The rearrangement joins TRBV6-5 to TRBJ2-1, with 10 bases fitting TRBD1. The J segment lost 7 bases and the V segment lost 6 bases, leaving 12 bases of the junction unmatched. The CDR3 runs 16 residues. Germline lookup yields CDR1 MNHEY and CDR2 SVGAGI. The CDR3 coding sequence is TGTGCCAGCAGACCTCCTCCGGGACAGGGGTGGAATGAGCAGTTCTTC. Translation gives CASRPPPGQGWNEQFF.

There are many counts of this clonotype. The chain has TRBV2 and TRBJ2-2; perhaps TRBD1 as D (6 bases). Trimming removed 7 bases from V and 0 bases from J, with 12 bases in between. CDR3 length: 15 amino acids. Germline V gives CDR1 SNHLY, CDR2 FYNNEI. The CDR3 sequence: CASTPQGSNTGELFF. The CDR3 DNA is TGTGCCAGCACCCCACAGGGATCGAACACCGGGGAGCTGTTTTTT. The complete variable domain, with remaining parts taken from reference TRBV2 and TRBJ2-2, reads EPEVTQTPSHQVTQMGQEVILRCVPISNHLYFYWYRQILGQKVEFLVSFYNNEISEKSEIFDDQFSVERPDGSNFTLKIRSTKLEDSAMYFCASTPQGSNTGELFFGEGSRLTVL.

In this sample, this clonotype turned up many times. This sequence joins TRBV5-1 and TRBJ2-1; unclear D gene. The CDR3 length is 17 residues. V shed 4 bases and J shed 0 bases, with 17 bases lying between them. Germline V gene sequence: CDR1 SGHRS, CDR2 YFSETQ. This chain's CDR3 is CASSPHANIGSYNEQFF. The CDR3, as DNA: TGCGCCAGCAGCCCCCACGCGAATATTGGCTCCTACAATGAGCAGTTCTTC.

This clonotype was counted ten times or more. The chain recombines TRBV4-2 with TRBJ1-1; D is possibly TRBD1 (5 bases). The CDR3 has 16 amino acids. V was cut by 2 bases and J by 5 bases, with 18 bases left in between. Looked up from germline, CDR1 is LGHNA and CDR2 is YNFKEQ. The CDR3 DNA reads as TGTGCCAGCAGCCAATCTAGTGGCGGGGGTGGTACTGAAGCTTTCTTT. It codes for CASSQSSGGGGTEAFF.

This clonotype was seen ten or more times. The chain uses TRBV12-3 or TRBV12-4 and TRBJ2-7, with 8 positions matching TRBD2. This CDR3 spans 16 amino acids. The J segment lost 0 bases and the V segment lost 4 bases, leaving 8 bases of the junction unmatched. DNA of the CDR3: TGTGCCAGCAGTTCCCTGACTAGCGTCAGCTCCTACGAGCAGTACTTC. It yields the protein CASSSLTSVSSYEQYF.

This clonotype was picked up many times. The chain uses TRBV6-2 or TRBV6-3 and TRBJ2-1; 16 bases agree with TRBD2. Germline V gene data show CDR1 as MNHEY and CDR2 as SVGEGT. CDR3 length equals 16 residues. V was pared by 2 bases and J by 7 bases, with 2 bases of the junction left unmatched. The CDR3 loop reads CASSYPGLAGGNEQFF. The CDR3 region has the DNA TGTGCCAGCAGTTACCCGGGACTAGCGGGGGGGAATGAGCAGTTCTTC.

This clonotype has a count of ten or more. The chain employs TRBV28 and TRBJ1-1; D is undetermined. Germline V lookup: CDR1 MDHEN, CDR2 SYDVKM. Trimming left V 6 bases short and J 5 bases short, with 10 bases between. The CDR3 extends over 12 amino acids. The DNA of the CDR3 is TGTGCCAGCAGGGGCGGAGGGACTGAAGCTTTCTTT. As protein: CASRGGGTEAFF.

This clonotype has ten or more counts. This chain links TRBV7-2 with TRBJ1-2, with D uncertain. The V gene lost 4 bases and the J gene lost 5 bases, with 14 bases spanning the gap. This CDR3 is 14 amino acids long. The germline CDR1 and CDR2 sequences are SGHTA and FQGNSA. CDR3 residues: CASSSDAGWYGYTF. In nucleotides, the CDR3 is TGTGCCAGCAGCTCGGATGCGGGGTGGTATGGCTACACCTTC.

The sample holds many counts of this clonotype. The J gene is TRBJ2-7, the V gene TRBV12-3 or TRBV12-4; weak D call: TRBD1 (6 bases). V lost 5 bases to trimming and J lost 3 bases, with 11 bases between them. This CDR3 contains 13 residues. The CDR3 loop is CASSRTGIYEQYV. The CDR3 DNA reads as TGTGCCAGCAGTCGTACAGGGATCTACGAGCAGTACGTC.

The chain carries TRBV3-1 and TRBJ2-3, with TRBD1 as a possible D gene (7 bases). The germline CDR1 and CDR2 sequences are LGHDT and YNNKEL (reference sequence). The CDR3 covers 15 residues. V was cut by 5 bases and J by 2 bases, with 14 bases left in between. The chain's CDR3 is CASSARGTDTDTQYF. As DNA, the CDR3 is TGTGCCAGCAGCGCCCGCGGGACAGACACAGATACGCAGTATTTT.

Many counts were recorded for this clonotype. This chain links TRBV28 with TRBJ2-7; 10 positions agree with TRBD1. Germline V lookup: CDR1 MDHEN, CDR2 SYDVKM. This CDR3 spans 14 amino acids. V shed 5 bases, J shed 2 bases, and the junction held 3 bases outside the gene matches. CDR3 in amino acids: CASSLGTGAYEQYV. The CDR3 DNA is TGTGCCAGCAGTCTGGGGACAGGGGCCTACGAGCAGTACGTC.

This clonotype was seen at least ten times. The V call is TRBV5-1, the J call TRBJ2-3; D is possibly TRBD1 (5 bases). CDR1 is SGHRS, CDR2 YFSETQ, per germline. CDR3 length: 14 amino acids. The ends were cut back, 4 bases at V and 4 bases at J, with 13 bases in the middle. The CDR3 loop is CASSPAGHPDTQYF. CDR3 nucleotide sequence: TGCGCCAGCAGCCCGGCCGGACATCCAGATACGCAGTATTTT. Supplemented by reference TRBV5-1 and TRBJ2-3, the full variable domain reads KAGVTQTPRYLIKTRGQQVTLSCSPISGHRSVSWYQQTPGQGLQFLFEYFSETQRNKGNFPGRFSGRQFSNSRSEMNVSTLELGDSALYLCASSPAGHPDTQYFGPGTRLTVL.

This clonotype was counted many times. The chain is built from TRBV5-1 and TRBJ2-5; perhaps TRBD1 as D (5 bases). The ends were cut back, 4 bases at V and 2 bases at J, with 9 bases in the middle. Germline CDR1 reads SGHRS; CDR2 reads YFSETQ. CDR3 length equals 13 residues. The CDR3 reads CASSRTRQETQYF. CDR3 in DNA: TGCGCCAGCAGCCGGACAAGACAAGAGACCCAGTACTTC.

In its sample, this clonotype was seen a few times. The rearrangement joins TRBV27 to TRBJ2-4, with TRBD1 matching over 10 bases. V lost 6 bases and J lost 5; bases outside the gene matches: 1. The CDR3 is made up of 13 amino acids. Germline CDR1 and CDR2: MNHEY and SMNVEV (reference sequence). The DNA of the CDR3 is TGTGCCAGCAGGGGACAGGGGCAAAACATTCAGTACTTC. Its protein product is CASRGQGQNIQYF.

There are many counts of this clonotype. V gene TRBV20-1 combines with J gene TRBJ1-1; D unclear. CDR3 length equals 12 residues. The germline gives CDR1 DFQATT, CDR2 SNEGSKA (reference sequence). Trimming stripped 3 bases from V and 1 base from J, with 6 bases between. In DNA, the CDR3 is TGCAGTGCTAGCAGGTCGAACACTGAAGCTTTCTTT. It specifies CSASRSNTEAFF.

The chain combines TRBV18 with TRBJ2-3, with a weak D call TRBD1 (5 bases). V dropped 4 bases and J dropped 0 bases, with 14 bases sitting between them. The germline gives CDR1 KGHSH, CDR2 LQKENI. CDR3 length equals 16 residues. CDR3 DNA sequence: TGTGCCAGCTCACGCCTTCAGGGCTCTAGCACAGATACGCAGTATTTT. Translating it yields CASSRLQGSSTDTQYF.

In its sample, this clonotype was seen many times. The chain joins TRBV10-3 to TRBJ1-5; D is unresolved. Trimming took off 6 bases at V and 4 bases at J, with 16 bases between the two ends. Germline CDR1 and CDR2: ENHRY and SYGVKD. This CDR3 comprises 15 residues. The CDR3 sequence: CAIREGPPGNQPQHF. CDR3 in DNA: TGTGCCATCAGGGAAGGGCCCCCTGGGAATCAGCCCCAGCATTTT.

This clonotype was detected many times. CDR3 sequence reads: CASGRADTDTQYF. Written as DNA, the CDR3 is TGTGCCTCGGGCCGGGCGGACACAGATACGCAGTATTTT. The V gene is TRBV27, the J gene TRBJ2-3, with no clear D. V lost 11 bases and J 2 bases, leaving 14 bases between the germline ends. Germline assignment: CDR1 MNHEY and CDR2 SMNVEV (reference sequence). This CDR3 is built from 13 residues.

This clonotype was observed at least ten times. The J gene is TRBJ1-5, the V gene TRBV12-3 or TRBV12-4; D gene uncertain. The CDR3 runs to 13 residues. Deletions cut 6 bases from V and 4 bases from J, with 10 bases between. The DNA of the CDR3 is TGTGCCAGCAGCTTGGCCAGTAATCAGCCCCAGCATTTT. It yields the protein CASSLASNQPQHF.